This T cell receptor (beta chain) was obtained from a study of sequential checkpoint blockade in melanoma. Study overall: Each arm's sequence ended with maintenance nivolumab.

This clone is large by share. TCRdb's table, derived via immunoSEQ multiplex PCR, lists solely in-frame clones and lacks some. The repertoire has 12,000 to 15,000 clones, approximately 72% of them found once; the top ten carry under 35%. From germline, CDR1 is SGHVS and CDR2 FNYEAQ. The CDR3 is 13 residues long. Trimming cost V 8 bases and J 4 bases, with 15 bases left between them. This sample's treatment: randomized to nivolumab then ipilimumab (arm A) or the reverse (arm B). Patients had received no earlier DNA-damaging chemotherapy. From thawed PBMCs, live CD3+CD8+ cells negative for CD19 and CD56 were sorted.

The specimen was CD8+ T cells sorted from blood (inferred from file names), collected from a patient given nivolumab and ipilimumab in sequence. The rearrangement uses TRBV7-6 and TRBJ2-7; tentatively, D is TRBD2 (5 bases). This TCR came from a human donor with melanoma. DNA for the CDR3: TGTGCCAGCGCCCCCGGGGAAAGGTACGAGCAGTACTTC. Protein product: CASAPGERYEQYF.